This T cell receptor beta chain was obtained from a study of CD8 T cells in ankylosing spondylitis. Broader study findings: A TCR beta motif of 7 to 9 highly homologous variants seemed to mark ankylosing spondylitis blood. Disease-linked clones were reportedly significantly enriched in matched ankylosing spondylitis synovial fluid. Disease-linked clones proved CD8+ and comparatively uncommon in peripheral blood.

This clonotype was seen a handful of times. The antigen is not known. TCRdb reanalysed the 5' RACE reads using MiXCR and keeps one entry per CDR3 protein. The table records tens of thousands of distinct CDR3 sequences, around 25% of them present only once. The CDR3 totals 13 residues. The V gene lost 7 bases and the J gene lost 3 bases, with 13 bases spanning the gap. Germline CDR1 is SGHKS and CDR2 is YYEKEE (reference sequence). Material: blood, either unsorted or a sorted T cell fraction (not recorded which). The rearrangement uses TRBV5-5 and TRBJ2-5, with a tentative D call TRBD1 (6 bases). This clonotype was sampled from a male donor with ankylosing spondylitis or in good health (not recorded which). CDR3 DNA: TGTGCCAGCGACACAGGGTTAGAAGAGACCCAGTACTTC. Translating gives CASDTGLEETQYF.